A single T cell receptor beta chain is shown here with its context. Its antigen remains unknown. This sample was included in a study of human T cells and chemical hapten exposure. Across the study: Subjects had 2% DPC placed on approximately 2 cm by approximately 2 cm of upper inner arm skin for sensitization. Weekly administration of diphenylcyclopropenone to the scalp of patients continued throughout the roughly 26-week study. Study-wide points: Patch test score was positively correlated with the counts of PT1 expanded TCRs.

TCRdb re-called the RACE reads through MiXCR, storing one row per CDR3 protein. This table has over 150,000 distinct CDR3 sequences, around 30% appearing once. Time point specified: patch test 3, about 24 weeks after DPC sensitization. Treatment here: therapeutic diphenylcyclopropenone sensitization with weekly scalp DPC. Someone pulled total RNA out of unfractionated whole blood. This sample comprised whole blood, obtained in connection with sensitization to the hapten diphenylcyclopropenone (DPC). The source is a woman between 18 and 29 years old with alopecia areata. Some clones in this sample may be carry-over from other donors' samples.

CDR3 sequence (DNA): TGCGCCAGCAGCCCATCGCTGAGGGGAAGCTCCTATAATTCACCCCTCCACTTT. As protein: CASSPSLRGSSYNSPLHF. The chain carries TRBV4-1 and TRBJ1-6, with TRBD1 as a possible D gene (5 bases). Trimming shortened V by 4 bases and J by 0 bases, and 16 bases separated the two germline ends. Germline V gene lookup returns CDR1 MGHRA and CDR2 YSYEKL. This CDR3 comprises 18 residues.